This T cell receptor (beta chain) was retrieved from a study of cytomegalovirus exposure and HLA in healthy donors. Vbeta (60) and Jbeta (13) primers were used in the PCR. Assay used: immunoSEQ multiplex PCR; TCRdb lists only in-frame clones, some missing. This table holds approximately 110,000 clones, more than 60% found once. Trimming left V 1 base short and J 2 bases short, with 5 bases between. Germline V gives CDR1 SGHAT, CDR2 FQNNGV. The length of the CDR3 is 13 residues. The study, taken as a whole, reports: Listed as cytomegalovirus-associated were over 150 TCR beta chains. The study assumed roughly uniform donor sequencing depth for presence/absence analyses.

Concerning this clone itself: As yet, its antigen is unknown.

The material sequenced was PBMCs. The sequence came from a woman aged 40 to 49 in good health and CMV-seronegative. The V gene is TRBV11-2, the J gene TRBJ1-1, with D tentatively TRBD1 (5 bases). The CDR3 sequence: CASSLGGNTEAFF. For the CDR3, the DNA is TGTGCCAGCAGCTTAGGGGGCAACACTGAAGCTTTCTTT.